This T cell receptor (beta chain) was recovered during a study of T cells expressing NK-cell markers. Comment on this clonotype: Its target is unknown.

CDR3 size: 14 residues. Germline V gives CDR1 MNHEY, CDR2 SMNVEV (reference sequence). Overall study findings and caveats: The contribution of dominant NKG2C+ clonotypes to CD8+ T cells in six donors was roughly 1.0-8%. Whether expanded NKG2C+ T cell clones were HCMV-specific remained unclear.

From its re-call of the 5' RACE reads, TCRdb lists each CDR3 protein once, without DNA. The sample's table shows under 200,000 distinct CDR3 sequences. This chain links TRBV27 with TRBJ2-2; TCRdb selects TRBD1, and the lack of DNA leaves this call unchecked. This sequence originates from a woman aged 18-70 years in good health. Source material: blood T cells: a sorted CD56 or NKG2C T cell subset, CD4+ or CD8+ T cells, or bulk PBMC T cells (not recorded which). The CDR3 spells CASSPQGGRGELFF.